The next 31 T cell receptor beta chains were all read from a single sample in a study of blood T cell repertoires in COVID-19. Assay used: immunoSEQ multiplex PCR; TCRdb lists only in-frame clones, some missing. The sample lists around 150,000 clones, about 85% seen once, with 7% to 10% in the top ten. Sequencing was performed on peripheral blood. Receptors originate from a woman aged 60-75 years with COVID-19, enrolled during active disease.

This clone was observed a handful of times. This sequence joins TRBV28 and TRBJ2-5, with TRBD1 identical over 9 bases. Germline V CDR1 and CDR2: MDHEN, SYDVKM. V was pared by 7 bases and J by 3 bases, with 12 bases of the junction left unmatched. The CDR3 spans 16 residues. CDR3 region: CASTLNPGQGKETQYF. As DNA, the CDR3 is TGTGCCAGCACCCTAAACCCGGGACAGGGCAAAGAGACCCAGTACTTC. Supplemented by reference TRBV28 and TRBJ2-5, the full variable domain reads DVKVTQSSRYLVKRTGEKVFLECVQDMDHENMFWYRQDPGLGLRLIYFSYDVKMKEKGDIPEGYSVSREKKERFSLILESASTNQTSMYLCASTLNPGQGKETQYFGPGTRLLVL.

The chain carries TRBV5-1 and TRBJ2-6, with D maybe TRBD1 (6 bases). The germline V gene encodes CDR1 SGHRS and CDR2 YFSETQ. Deletions cut 4 bases from V and 0 bases from J, with 26 bases between. This CDR3 is 21 amino acids long. Here the CDR3 reads CASSPRQVYVPGNSGANVLTF. As DNA, the CDR3 is TGCGCCAGCAGCCCTCGACAGGTCTACGTGCCCGGGAACTCTGGGGCCAACGTCCTGACTTTC.

V is TRBV5-4 and J is TRBJ2-1; 8 bases line up with TRBD2. This CDR3 spans 16 amino acids. Unmatched junction bases numbered 9, after V lost 0 bases and J lost 7 bases. Germline V CDR1 and CDR2: SGHNT, YYREEE (reference sequence). This CDR3 reads CASSLAGLAGGNEQFF. In nucleotides, the CDR3 is TGTGCCAGCAGCTTGGCCGGCCTAGCGGGCGGAAATGAGCAGTTCTTC.

J is TRBJ2-7 and V is TRBV4-1, with a weak D call TRBD1 (5 bases). Germline V CDR1 and CDR2: MGHRA, YSYEKL. V lost 1 base, J lost 3 bases, and 13 bases lay in between. This CDR3 comprises 15 residues. Here the CDR3 reads CASSQGRSQGYEQYF. The CDR3 DNA reads TGCGCCAGCAGCCAAGGCCGCAGCCAGGGCTACGAGCAGTACTTC.

This chain joins TRBV9 and TRBJ2-3, with 12 bases identical to TRBD2. The CDR3 totals 15 residues. The J segment lost 5 bases and the V segment lost 3 bases, leaving 4 bases of the junction unmatched. Germline V gene sequence: CDR1 SGDLS, CDR2 YYNGEE. The CDR3, as DNA: TGTGCCAGCAGCGCTAGCGGGGGGGCGGGAGATACGCAGTATTTT. Translating gives CASSASGGAGDTQYF.

This chain links TRBV7-8 with TRBJ1-5; tentative D call: TRBD1 (5 bases). This CDR3 has 15 residues. Per the germline V gene, CDR1 is SGHVS and CDR2 is FQNEAQ. The V and J ends lost 1 base and 0 bases respectively, with 7 bases between them. The CDR3: CASSLVRDSNQPQHF. The DNA of the CDR3 is TGTGCCAGCAGCTTAGTCAGGGATAGCAATCAGCCCCAGCATTTT.

This clone was detected only once. The rearrangement joins TRBV5-6 to TRBJ2-6, with a possible D match to TRBD1 (6 bases). In germline, CDR1 is SGHDT, CDR2 YYEEEE. Trimming pared 6 bases from V and 2 bases from J, leaving 24 bases between. The length of the CDR3 is 19 residues. CDR3: CASNNLGMMRGTGANVLTF. DNA of the CDR3: TGTGCCAGCAACAACCTCGGAATGATGAGGGGGACTGGGGCCAACGTCCTGACTTTC.

The chain links TRBV18 to TRBJ2-7; a weak D match, TRBD1 (5 bases). The germline CDR1 and CDR2 sequences are KGHSH and LQKENI. This CDR3 region has 12 residues. Trimming took off 6 bases at V and 3 bases at J, with 9 bases between the two ends. CDR3 DNA: TGTGCCAGCTCCGCAGGGTTCTACGAGCAGTACTTC. Translated: CASSAGFYEQYF.

This sequence joins TRBV19 and TRBJ1-5; a weak D match, TRBD1 (6 bases). The CDR3 runs to 16 residues. Trimming took off 4 bases at V and 6 bases at J, with 19 bases between the two ends. Germline-derived CDR1 and CDR2 are LNHDA and SQIVND (reference sequence). The CDR3 sequence is CASSRQGLLESQPQHF. The DNA for the CDR3 is TGTGCCAGTAGTAGGCAGGGGTTACTAGAAAGTCAGCCCCAGCATTTT.

This rearrangement joins TRBV2 to TRBJ1-5; possible D gene TRBD1, 6 bases. The V gene lost 8 bases and the J gene lost 1 base, with 12 bases spanning the gap. The V gene's germline CDR1 is SNHLY and CDR2 FYNNEI. The CDR3 runs to 14 residues. The CDR3 coding sequence is TGTGCCAGCTCACCCGGACAGAGCAATCAGCCCCAGCATTTT. The encoded protein is CASSPGQSNQPQHF. Together with reference TRBV2 and TRBJ1-5, the CDR3 gives the full variable domain: EPEVTQTPSHQVTQMGQEVILRCVPISNHLYFYWYRQILGQKVEFLVSFYNNEISEKSEIFDDQFSVERPDGSNFTLKIRSTKLEDSAMYFCASSPGQSNQPQHFGDGTRLSIL.

The rearrangement uses TRBV30 and TRBJ1-2, with D perhaps matching TRBD1 (6 bases). V was cut by 2 bases and J by 6 bases, with 10 bases left in between. Germline CDR1 and CDR2: GTSNPN and SVGIG (reference sequence). This CDR3 has 12 residues. The CDR3 DNA reads TGTGCCTGGAGTTTCAGGACAGATGGCTACACCTTC. The encoded protein is CAWSFRTDGYTF.

The rearrangement uses TRBV4-1 and TRBJ2-7; D is possibly TRBD2 (6 bases). The CDR3 length is 18 residues. From germline, CDR1 is MGHRA and CDR2 YSYEKL. The V and J ends lost 2 bases and 0 bases respectively, with 20 bases between them. The CDR3 reads CASSQPWEASGGSYEQYF. The CDR3 DNA sequence: TGCGCCAGCAGCCAACCTTGGGAGGCATCGGGTGGCTCCTACGAGCAGTACTTC.

The CDR3 protein is CASSSSQGRVQYV. CDR3 nucleotides: TGTGCCAGCAGCTCCTCCCAGGGGCGCGTGCAGTACGTC. The chain links TRBV11-2 to TRBJ2-7, with D possibly TRBD1 on 6 matching bases. V gave up 4 bases and J gave up 9 bases, with 16 bases separating them. Germline V gene data show CDR1 as SGHAT and CDR2 as FQNNGV. The CDR3 is made up of 13 amino acids.

V is TRBV6-1 and J is TRBJ1-2, with D possibly TRBD1 on 5 matching bases. CDR3 length: 14 residues. CDR1 and CDR2 (germline): MNHNS, SASEGT. Trimming removed 2 bases at V and 4 bases at J, with 11 bases between. Written as DNA, the CDR3 is TGTGCCAGCAGTGAACAAGGGGAATCCTATGGCTACACCTTC. This sequence encodes CASSEQGESYGYTF.

This sequence joins TRBV6-1 and TRBJ2-5; the match to TRBD2 covers 7 bases. The CDR3 covers 16 residues. Trimming at V came to 6 bases and at J to 1 base, leaving 11 bases not matched to a gene. Germline CDR1 MNHNS, CDR2 SASEGT. CDR3 residues: CASRERGRLPQETQYF. The CDR3 coding sequence is TGTGCCAGCAGGGAACGCGGGAGATTGCCCCAAGAGACCCAGTACTTC.

The rearrangement links TRBV5-1 to TRBJ2-5; D perhaps matches TRBD2 (5 bases). The germline V gene has CDR1 SGHRS and CDR2 YFSETQ. Trimming removed 2 bases from V and 5 bases from J, with 7 bases in between. The length of the CDR3 is 12 residues. CDR3 in amino acids: CASSFSGETQYF. DNA of the CDR3: TGCGCCAGCAGCTTTTCGGGGGAGACCCAGTACTTC.

The gene calls are TRBV5-5 and TRBJ1-1; D unclear. Between the trimmed V and J ends, which lost 4 bases and 0 bases, there was a span of 13 bases. CDR1 and CDR2 (germline): SGHKS, YYEKEE (reference sequence). This CDR3 comprises 15 residues. CDR3 coding DNA: TGTGCCAGCAGCATAACAGCCTTCCTGAACACTGAAGCTTTCTTT. It is translated as CASSITAFLNTEAFF. Filled out from reference TRBV5-5 and TRBJ1-1, the complete variable domain reads DAGVTQSPTHLIKTRGQQVTLRCSPISGHKSVSWYQQVLGQGPQFIFQYYEKEERGRGNFPDRFSARQFPNYSSELNVNALLLGDSALYLCASSITAFLNTEAFFGQGTRLTVV.

The rearrangement joins TRBV5-1 to TRBJ1-2, with TRBD1 as a possible D gene (6 bases). CDR1 and CDR2 (germline): SGHRS, YFSETQ. The CDR3 length is 17 residues. Trimming took 1 base from V and 3 from J, leaving 19 bases between them. The CDR3: CASSLRSGGGHDYGYTF. Here the CDR3 DNA reads TGCGCCAGCAGCTTGCGTTCGGGGGGCGGCCACGACTATGGCTACACCTTC. Combining the CDR3 with reference TRBV5-1 and TRBJ1-2 gives the whole variable domain KAGVTQTPRYLIKTRGQQVTLSCSPISGHRSVSWYQQTPGQGLQFLFEYFSETQRNKGNFPGRFSGRQFSNSRSEMNVSTLELGDSALYLCASSLRSGGGHDYGYTFGSGTRLTVV.

V is TRBV5-1 and J is TRBJ2-5; 11 bases fit TRBD2. The CDR3 is 17 residues long. From germline, CDR1 is SGHRS and CDR2 YFSETQ. V was pared by 0 bases and J by 4 bases, with 8 bases of the junction left unmatched. Here the CDR3 reads CASSLEASGGSGETQYF. DNA of the CDR3: TGCGCCAGCAGCTTGGAGGCTAGCGGGGGGTCAGGAGAGACCCAGTACTTC.

This sequence joins TRBV7-2 and TRBJ2-7; a weak D match, TRBD1 (5 bases). Germline CDR1 and CDR2: SGHTA and FQGNSA. CDR3 size: 11 residues. The V and J ends lost 6 bases and 7 bases respectively, with 10 bases between them. Here the CDR3 reads CASRRQQEQYF. The CDR3 coding sequence is TGTGCCAGCAGACGACAGCAGGAGCAGTACTTC.

V gene TRBV28 combines with J gene TRBJ2-3; 8 positions match TRBD1. J was trimmed by 3 bases and V by 3 bases; bases with no gene match: 14. Germline V gene sequence: CDR1 MDHEN, CDR2 SYDVKM. The CDR3 sequence is 18 residues long. The CDR3: CASSLPLRQGAGTDTQYF. The DNA of the CDR3 is TGTGCCAGCAGTTTGCCCCTTAGGCAGGGGGCCGGTACAGATACGCAGTATTTT.

Points on this clone: The same CDR3 also results from other DNA sequences found in this sample. This chain uses TRBV3-1 (or the pseudogene TRBV3-2) with TRBJ1-5; 11 bases match TRBD1. The CDR3 is 14 amino acids. From germline, CDR1 is LGHDT and CDR2 YNNKEL (reference sequence). V was pared by 4 bases and J by 6 bases, with 2 bases of the junction left unmatched. The CDR3 is CASSRDRGGQPQHF. The CDR3 coding sequence is TGTGCCAGCAGCCGGGACAGGGGGGGTCAGCCCCAGCATTTT.

This CDR3 is CASAGTGPNQPQHF. The CDR3 DNA reads as TGTGCCAGTGCCGGGACAGGGCCCAATCAGCCCCAGCATTTT. The chain has TRBV10-3 and TRBJ1-5; 9 bases align to TRBD1. The germline V gene has CDR1 ENHRY and CDR2 SYGVKD. The CDR3 spans 14 residues. The V gene end was trimmed by 10 bases and the J gene end by 3 bases; junction bases not matched to a gene: 7.

CDR3 coding DNA: TGTGCCACCCCGACAGTACCCTATGGCTACACCTTC. Translating gives CATPTVPYGYTF. The gene calls are TRBV6-5 and TRBJ1-2; possibly TRBD1 for D (5 bases). Trimming took off 10 bases at V and 4 bases at J, with 13 bases between the two ends. The CDR3 length is 12 residues. The germline V gene has CDR1 MNHEY and CDR2 SVGAGI.

The chain carries TRBV6-5 and TRBJ2-5; tentatively, D is TRBD2 (6 bases). Between the trimmed V and J ends, which lost 0 bases and 2 bases, there was a span of 13 bases. Per germline, CDR1 MNHEY and CDR2 SVGAGI. The CDR3 has 16 residues. The chain's CDR3 is CASSYSRASVQETQYF. CDR3 bases: TGTGCCAGCAGTTACTCTAGGGCTAGCGTACAAGAGACCCAGTACTTC.

The CDR3 nucleotides read TGTGCCACCAGCAGAGACAGTCTCTACGAGCAGTACTTC. It translates to CATSRDSLYEQYF. The chain carries TRBV15 and TRBJ2-7; no definite D call. This CDR3 is built from 13 residues. Germline V gene lookup returns CDR1 LNHNV and CDR2 YYDKDF (reference sequence). The V end lost 0 bases, the J end lost 3 bases, and 6 bases lay between the germline ends. Combining the CDR3 with reference TRBV15 and TRBJ2-7 gives the whole variable domain DAMVIQNPRYQVTQFGKPVTLSCSQTLNHNVMYWYQQKSSQAPKLLFHYYDKDFNNEADTPDNFQSRRPNTSFCFLDIRSPGLGDTAMYLCATSRDSLYEQYFGPGTRLTVT.

The chain has TRBV18 and TRBJ1-5, with TRBD1 matching over 8 bases. Germline values: CDR1 KGHSH, CDR2 LQKENI. The V and J ends lost 3 bases and 7 bases, in that order; junction bases with no gene match: 8. This CDR3 region has 15 residues. The CDR3 reads CASSPGQGVQQPQHF. CDR3 sequence (DNA): TGTGCCAGCTCACCTGGACAGGGAGTACAGCAGCCCCAGCATTTT.

To note about this clone: Other nucleotide sequences in the sample specify the same CDR3. The chain is built from TRBV3-1 (or the pseudogene TRBV3-2) and TRBJ1-6, with 8 bases identical to TRBD1. V lost 3 bases, J lost 9 bases, and 1 base stayed unmatched. The CDR3 spans 13 residues. Looked up from germline, CDR1 is LGHDT and CDR2 is YNNKEL (reference sequence). The CDR3 DNA reads TGTGCCAGCAGCCAGGACAGGGTTTCACCCCTCCACTTT. It translates to CASSQDRVSPLHF.

The chain carries TRBV7-9 and TRBJ1-1; D unresolved. There are 15 residues in the CDR3. Trimming removed 0 bases at V and 0 bases at J, with 8 bases between. The germline V gene encodes CDR1 SEHNR and CDR2 FQNEAQ (reference sequence). The CDR3 protein is CASSLAPVLNTEAFF. CDR3 coding DNA: TGTGCCAGCAGCTTAGCACCAGTCTTGAACACTGAAGCTTTCTTT. Supplemented by reference TRBV7-9 and TRBJ1-1, the full variable domain reads DTGVSQNPRHKITKRGQNVTFRCDPISEHNRLYWYRQTLGQGPEFLTYFQNEAQLEKSRLLSDRFSAERPKGSFSTLEIQRTEQGDSAMYLCASSLAPVLNTEAFFGQGTRLTVV.

The rearrangement uses TRBV5-1 and TRBJ2-3; 9 positions agree with TRBD2. Trimming at V came to 7 bases and at J to 3 bases, leaving 9 bases not matched to a gene. Germline V CDR1 and CDR2: SGHRS, YFSETQ. CDR3 length equals 15 residues. CDR3 region: CASGEAGGRTDTQYF. As DNA, the CDR3 is TGCGCCAGCGGGGAGGCGGGGGGGCGTACAGATACGCAGTATTTT.

J is TRBJ1-6 and V is TRBV9; 8 bases match TRBD1. Germline CDR1 is SGDLS and CDR2 is YYNGEE. The CDR3 sequence is 15 residues long. With 4 bases clipped from V and 7 bases from J, the junction kept 7 bases outside the gene matches. The CDR3 coding sequence is TGTGCCAGCAGCCCCCGAACAGGGGGAAATTCACCCCTCCACTTT. This codes for CASSPRTGGNSPLHF.